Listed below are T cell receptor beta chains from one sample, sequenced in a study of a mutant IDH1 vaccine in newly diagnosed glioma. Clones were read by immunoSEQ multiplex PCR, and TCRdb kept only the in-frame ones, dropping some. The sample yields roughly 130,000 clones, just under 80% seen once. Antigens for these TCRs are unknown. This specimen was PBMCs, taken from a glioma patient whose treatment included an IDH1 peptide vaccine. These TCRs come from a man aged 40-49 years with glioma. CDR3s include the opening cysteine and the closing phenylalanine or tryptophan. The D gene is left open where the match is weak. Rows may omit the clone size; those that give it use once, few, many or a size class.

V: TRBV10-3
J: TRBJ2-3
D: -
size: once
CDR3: CATAPPEGADTQYF
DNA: TGTGCCACAGCTCCACCCGAGGGGGCAGATACGCAGTATTTT

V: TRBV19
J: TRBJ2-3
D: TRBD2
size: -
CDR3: CASSYSGGNTDTQYF
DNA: TGTGCCAGTAGTTACAGCGGGGGAAACACAGATACGCAGTATTTT

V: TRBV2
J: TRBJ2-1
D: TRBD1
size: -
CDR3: CASSEVLGQGYNEQFF
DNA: TGTGCCAGCAGTGAAGTTTTGGGACAGGGTTACAATGAGCAGTTCTTC

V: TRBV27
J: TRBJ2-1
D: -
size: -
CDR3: CASTYRVGLYNEQFF
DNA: TGTGCCAGCACCTACAGGGTGGGCCTCTACAATGAGCAGTTCTTC

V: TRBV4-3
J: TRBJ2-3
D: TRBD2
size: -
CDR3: CASSQDQRDSDTQYF
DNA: TGCGCCAGCAGCCAAGATCAGCGGGATTCAGATACGCAGTATTTT

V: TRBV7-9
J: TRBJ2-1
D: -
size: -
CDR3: CASSSSSEGGPYNEQFF
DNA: TGTGCCAGCAGCTCATCGTCGGAGGGGGGCCCCTACAATGAGCAGTTCTTC

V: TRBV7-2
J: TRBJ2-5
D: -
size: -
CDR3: CASSFLETQYF
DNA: TGTGCCAGCAGCTTTTTAGAGACCCAGTACTTC

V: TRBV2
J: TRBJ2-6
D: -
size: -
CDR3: CASSKRTGPGANVLTF
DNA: TGTGCCAGCAGTAAAAGGACGGGCCCTGGGGCCAACGTCCTGACTTTC

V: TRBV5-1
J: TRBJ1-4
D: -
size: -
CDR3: CASSRESNEKLFF
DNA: TGCGCCAGCAGCCGAGAATCTAATGAAAAACTGTTTTTT

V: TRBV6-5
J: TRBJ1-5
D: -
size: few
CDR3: CASRGSDNQPQHF
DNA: TGTGCCAGCAGGGGGAGTGACAATCAGCCCCAGCATTTT

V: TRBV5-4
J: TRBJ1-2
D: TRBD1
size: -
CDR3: CASSLTGGTLNYGYTF
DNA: TGTGCCAGCAGCTTGACAGGGGGGACACTTAACTATGGCTACACCTTC

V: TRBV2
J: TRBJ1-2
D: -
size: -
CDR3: CASSDRQYGYTF
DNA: TGTGCCAGCAGTGATAGACAGTATGGCTACACCTTC

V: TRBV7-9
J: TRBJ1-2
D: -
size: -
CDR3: CASPKVDTF
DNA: TGTGCCAGCCCTAAGGTGGACACCTTC

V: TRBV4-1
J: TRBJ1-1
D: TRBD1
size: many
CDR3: CASSQGRVGQGRVEAFF
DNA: TGCGCCAGCAGCCAAGGACGGGTGGGACAGGGGCGCGTTGAAGCTTTCTTT

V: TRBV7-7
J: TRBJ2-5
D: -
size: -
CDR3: CASSLPGRRETQYF
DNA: TGTGCTAGCAGCTTACCGGGGAGGCGAGAGACCCAGTACTTC

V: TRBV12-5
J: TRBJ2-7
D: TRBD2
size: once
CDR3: CASGLTGLALSEQYF
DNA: TGTGCTAGTGGTTTAACGGGACTAGCGCTGTCCGAGCAGTACTTC

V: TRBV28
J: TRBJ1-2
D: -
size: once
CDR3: CATGDYGYTF
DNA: TGTGCCACCGGGGACTATGGCTACACCTTC